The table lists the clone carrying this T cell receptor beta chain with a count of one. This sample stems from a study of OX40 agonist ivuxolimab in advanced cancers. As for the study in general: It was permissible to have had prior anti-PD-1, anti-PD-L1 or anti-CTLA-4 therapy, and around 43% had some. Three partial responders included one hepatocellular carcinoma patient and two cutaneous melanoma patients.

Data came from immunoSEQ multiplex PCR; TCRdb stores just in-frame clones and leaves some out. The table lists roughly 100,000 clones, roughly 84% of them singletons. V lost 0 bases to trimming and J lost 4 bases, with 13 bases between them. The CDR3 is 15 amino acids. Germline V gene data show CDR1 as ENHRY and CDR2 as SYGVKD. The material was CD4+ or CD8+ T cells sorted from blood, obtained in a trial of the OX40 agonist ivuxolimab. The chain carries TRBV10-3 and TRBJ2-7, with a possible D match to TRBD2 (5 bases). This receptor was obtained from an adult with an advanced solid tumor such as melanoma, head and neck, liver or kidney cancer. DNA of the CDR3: TGTGCCATCAGTGAGTCGTCGAGCGGTAGTTACGAGCAGTACTTC. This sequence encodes CAISESSSGSYEQYF.